This TCR beta chain is from a study of blood T cell repertoires in COVID-19. Libraries were prepared by immunoSEQ multiplex PCR; TCRdb keeps only in-frame clonotypes and omits some of them. The sample consists of roughly 160,000 clones, approximately 84% of them appearing once. From germline, CDR1 is MNHEY and CDR2 SMNVEV (reference sequence). There are 14 residues in the CDR3. V lost 6 bases to trimming and J lost 6 bases; unmatched junction nucleotides: 8. This chain links TRBV27 with TRBJ2-5, with 9 bases matching TRBD1. The clonotype was recovered from a man aged 40-49 years with acute or convalescent COVID-19. The sequencing sample was made of peripheral blood. In DNA, the CDR3 is TGTGCCAGCAGCGAACAGGGGGCTGTGAAGACCCAGTACTTC. As protein: CASSEQGAVKTQYF.